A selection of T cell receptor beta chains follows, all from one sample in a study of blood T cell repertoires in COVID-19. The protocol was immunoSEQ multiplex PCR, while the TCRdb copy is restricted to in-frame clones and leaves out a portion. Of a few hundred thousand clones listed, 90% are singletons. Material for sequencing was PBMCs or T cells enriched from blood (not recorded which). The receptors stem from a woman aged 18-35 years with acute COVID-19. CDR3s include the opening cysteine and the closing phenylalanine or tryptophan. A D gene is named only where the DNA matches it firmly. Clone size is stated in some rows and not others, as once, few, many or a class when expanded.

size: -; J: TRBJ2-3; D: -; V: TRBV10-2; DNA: TGCGCCAGCAGGGCTCTAGAGGGCACAGATACGCAGTATTTT; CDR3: CASRALEGTDTQYF
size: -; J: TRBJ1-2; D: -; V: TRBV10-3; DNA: TGTGCCATCAAGGCCGACGGGACAAGACATGGCTACACCTTC; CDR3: CAIKADGTRHGYTF
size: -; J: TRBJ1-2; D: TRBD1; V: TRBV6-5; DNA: TGTGCCAGCACTCTGGGGGGACAGGGAAACTATGGCTACACCTTC; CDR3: CASTLGGQGNYGYTF
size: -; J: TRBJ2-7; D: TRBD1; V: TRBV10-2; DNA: TGCGCCAGCAGTGAGCCGAGGACAGGTAGCTCCTACGAGCAGTACTTC; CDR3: CASSEPRTGSSYEQYF
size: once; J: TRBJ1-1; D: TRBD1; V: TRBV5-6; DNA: TGTGCCAGCAGCTTCCGGGACAGGGGATGGACTGAAGCTTTCTTT; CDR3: CASSFRDRGWTEAFF
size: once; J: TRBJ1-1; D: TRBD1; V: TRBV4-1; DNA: TGCGCCAGCAGCCAAGATCATATATGGGACAGGGAAGGAGGGGCTTTCTTT; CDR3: CASSQDHIWDREGGAFF
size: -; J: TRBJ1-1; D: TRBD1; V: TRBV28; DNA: TGTGCCAGCACCCGGACAGGGCGGGGAAGAGGAGAAGCTTTCTTT; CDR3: CASTRTGRGRGEAFF
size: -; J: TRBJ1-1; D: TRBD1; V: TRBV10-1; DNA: TGCGCCAGCAGTGGGAGACAGGGGACAGCTTTCTTT; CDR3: CASSGRQGTAFF
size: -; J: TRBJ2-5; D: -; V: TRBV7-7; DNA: TGTGCTAGCAGCTTAGAAAGTTCGAAGGGGCGGGAGACCCAGTACTTC; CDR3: CASSLESSKGRETQYF
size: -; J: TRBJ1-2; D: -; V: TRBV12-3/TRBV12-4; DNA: TGTGCCAGCAGTTTTTATATAAACTATGGCTACACCTTC; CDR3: CASSFYINYGYTF
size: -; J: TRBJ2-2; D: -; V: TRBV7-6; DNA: TGTGCCAGCAGCCAGACAGTCGCGAACACCGGGGAGCTGTTTTTT; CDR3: CASSQTVANTGELFF
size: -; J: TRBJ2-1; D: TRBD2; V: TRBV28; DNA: TGTGCCAGCAGTTCCGGGGCACTAGCGGAATCCTACAATGAGCAGTTCTTC; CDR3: CASSSGALAESYNEQFF
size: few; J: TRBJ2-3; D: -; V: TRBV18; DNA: TGTGCCAGCTCACCAACGAGGGATACGCAGTATTTT; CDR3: CASSPTRDTQYF
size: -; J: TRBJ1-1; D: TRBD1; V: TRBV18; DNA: TGTGCCAGCTCACCAGACAGGGGGCTTATGAACACTGAAGCTTTCTTT; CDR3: CASSPDRGLMNTEAFF
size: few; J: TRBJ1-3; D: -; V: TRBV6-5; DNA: TGTGCCAGCAGGGCAGTGACTGGAAACACCATATATTTT; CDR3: CASRAVTGNTIYF
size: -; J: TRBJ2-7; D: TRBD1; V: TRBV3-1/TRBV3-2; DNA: TGTGCCAGCAGCCAAGCCCCGGACAGGGGGCCCGAGCAGTACTTC; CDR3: CASSQAPDRGPEQYF
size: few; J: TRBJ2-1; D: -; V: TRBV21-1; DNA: TGTGCCAGCAGCCGGCGCCGGGTTGGTTCCTACAATGAGCAGTTCTTC; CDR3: CASSRRRVGSYNEQFF
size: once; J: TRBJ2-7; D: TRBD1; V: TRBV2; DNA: TGTGCCAGCAGCTCACCGGGACAGTACTCCTACGAGCAGTACTTC; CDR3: CASSSPGQYSYEQYF
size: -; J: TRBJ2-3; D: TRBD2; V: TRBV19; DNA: TGTGCCAGTAGTATACCCTGGGCGGGAGCCACAGATACGCAGTATTTT; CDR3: CASSIPWAGATDTQYF
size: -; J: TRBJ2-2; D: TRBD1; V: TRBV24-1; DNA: TGTGCCACCAGTGATCCACGACAGGGTTCCGGGGAGCTGTTTTTT; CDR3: CATSDPRQGSGELFF
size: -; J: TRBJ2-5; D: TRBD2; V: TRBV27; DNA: TGTGCCAACCTGGCTAGCGGGAATTGCAACGAGACCCAGTACTTC; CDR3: CANLASGNCNETQYF
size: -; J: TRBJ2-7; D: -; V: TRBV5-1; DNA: TGCGCCAGCAGCGTCCGGACAGACAATACCTACGAGCAGTACTTC; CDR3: CASSVRTDNTYEQYF
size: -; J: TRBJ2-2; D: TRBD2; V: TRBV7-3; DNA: TGTGCCAGCAGCTTAAGTCTAGCGGGAAACACCGGGGAGCTGTTTTTT; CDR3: CASSLSLAGNTGELFF
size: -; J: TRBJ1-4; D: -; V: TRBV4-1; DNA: TGCGCCAGCAGCCAACGACAGCATACAACTAATGAAAAACTGTTTTTT; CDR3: CASSQRQHTTNEKLFF
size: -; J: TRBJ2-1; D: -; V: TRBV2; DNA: TGTGCCAGCAGTGTTCCAGGGGTCGACAATGAGCAGTTCTTC; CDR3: CASSVPGVDNEQFF
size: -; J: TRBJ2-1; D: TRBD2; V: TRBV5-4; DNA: TGTGCCAGCAGCGCCGACTCTGCTCTAGCGGGAGTCAATGAGCAGTTCTTC; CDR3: CASSADSALAGVNEQFF
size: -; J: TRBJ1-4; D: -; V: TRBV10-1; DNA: TGCGCCAGCAGGCGGGGCCGAAATGAAAAACTGTTTTTT; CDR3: CASRRGRNEKLFF
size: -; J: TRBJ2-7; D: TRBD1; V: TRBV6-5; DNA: TGTGCCAGCAGTTACTCACCTCAGGGGGCCTCCTACGAGCAGTACTTC; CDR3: CASSYSPQGASYEQYF
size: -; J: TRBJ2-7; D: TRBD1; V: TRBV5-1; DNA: TGCGCCAGCAGCTTGGGCATTGCCGGGACAGAGACCTACGAGCAGTACTTC; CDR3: CASSLGIAGTETYEQYF
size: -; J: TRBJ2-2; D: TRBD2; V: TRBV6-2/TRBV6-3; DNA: TGTGCCAGCAGTTATGGGCGGGAGTATTACACCGGGGAGCTGTTTTTT; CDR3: CASSYGREYYTGELFF
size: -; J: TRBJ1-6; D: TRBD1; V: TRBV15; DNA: TGTGCCACCAGCAGATCCTCCGGGACAGGGGGATCACCCCTCCACTTT; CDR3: CATSRSSGTGGSPLHF
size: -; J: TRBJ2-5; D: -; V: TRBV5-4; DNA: TGTGCCAGCAGCCCGCGGGGATCAGAGACCCAGTACTTC; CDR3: CASSPRGSETQYF
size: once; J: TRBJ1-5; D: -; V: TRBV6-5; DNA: TGTGCCAGCAGTTTATCGGGGTGGAATCAGCCCCAGCATTTT; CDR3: CASSLSGWNQPQHF
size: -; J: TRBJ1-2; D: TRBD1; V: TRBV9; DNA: TGTGCCAGCAGCGCCCGGACAGGGGCGTATGGCTACACCTTC; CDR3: CASSARTGAYGYTF
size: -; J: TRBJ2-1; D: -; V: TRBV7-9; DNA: TGTGCCAGCAGCTTAGTCCTAGTTAATGAGCAGTTCTTC; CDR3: CASSLVLVNEQFF
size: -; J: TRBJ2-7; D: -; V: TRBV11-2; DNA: TGTGCCAGCAGCTTAACGGGCGAGCAGTACTTC; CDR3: CASSLTGEQYF
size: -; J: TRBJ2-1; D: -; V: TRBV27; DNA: TGTGCCAGCAGTTTATCGAGTGGAGGGTGGTCCTACAATGAGCAGTTCTTC; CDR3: CASSLSSGGWSYNEQFF
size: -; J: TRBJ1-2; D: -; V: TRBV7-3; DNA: TGTGCCAGCAGCTTTTCTACTACGGACTATGGCTACACCTTC; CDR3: CASSFSTTDYGYTF
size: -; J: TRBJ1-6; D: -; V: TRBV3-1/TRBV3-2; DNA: TGTGCCAGCAGCCAAGAGGACAGAGATAATTCACCCCTCCACTTT; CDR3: CASSQEDRDNSPLHF
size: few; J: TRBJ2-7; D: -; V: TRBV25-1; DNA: TGTGCCAGCAGTGAAAACAGGGTGCTATCCTACGAGCAGTACTTC; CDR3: CASSENRVLSYEQYF
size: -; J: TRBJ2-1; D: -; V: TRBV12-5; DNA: TGTGCTAGTGGTTCCCCCCTGGGAGGCTCCTACAATGAGCAGTTCTTC; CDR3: CASGSPLGGSYNEQFF
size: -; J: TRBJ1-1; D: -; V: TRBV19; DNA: TGTGCCAGTAGGGGAGAGACACTGGGGGCCACTGAAGCTTTCTTT; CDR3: CASRGETLGATEAFF
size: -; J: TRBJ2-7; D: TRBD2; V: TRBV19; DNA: TGTGCCAGTAGTGTACTAGCGGACACCTACGAGCAGTACTTC; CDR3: CASSVLADTYEQYF
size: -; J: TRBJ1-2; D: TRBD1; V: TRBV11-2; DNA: TGTGCCAGCAGCCTCGGGACAGGGATGTACTATGGCTACACCTTC; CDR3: CASSLGTGMYYGYTF
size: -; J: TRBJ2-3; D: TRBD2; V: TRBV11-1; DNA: TGTGCCAGCACCGAACGACTAGCGGGAGGGGGAGATACGCAGTATTTT; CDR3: CASTERLAGGGDTQYF
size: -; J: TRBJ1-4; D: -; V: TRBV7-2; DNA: TGTGCCAGCAGCTTAACAGGAGGGGAAAAACTGTTTTTT; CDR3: CASSLTGGEKLFF
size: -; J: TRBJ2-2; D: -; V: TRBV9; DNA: TGTGCCAGCAGCGTAGCTGCTCCCGGGGCCGGGGAGCTGTTTTTT; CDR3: CASSVAAPGAGELFF